These 4 T cell receptor beta chains were sequenced from one sample in a study of early T cells in non-severe SARS-CoV-2 infection. TCRdb used MiXCR to reprocess the 5' RACE reads, holding one entry per CDR3 protein. The sample has fewer than 85,000 distinct CDR3 sequences, about 17% seen once. The sample comprised whole blood. The receptors were sampled from an adult who was a healthcare worker with PCR-confirmed SARS-CoV-2 infection or an uninfected control (not recorded which).

The chain couples TRBV11-2 to TRBJ1-2; D not certain. V lost 0 bases and J lost 4, with 12 bases in between. The CDR3 length is 15 residues. Germline V gene lookup returns CDR1 SGHAT and CDR2 FQNNGV. The CDR3 DNA is TGTGCCAGCAGCTTAGATCAGCGAGGGTCCTATGGCTACACCTTC. It is translated as CASSLDQRGSYGYTF.

Ten or more counts support this clonotype. V and J are TRBV30 and TRBJ2-1, with D perhaps TRBD2 (6 bases). The germline V and J ends were trimmed by 3 bases and 6 bases, with 15 bases remaining between them. Germline V CDR1 and CDR2: GTSNPN, SVGIG (reference sequence). The CDR3 has 14 residues. CDR3: CAWSRRRAANEQFF. CDR3 coding DNA: TGTGCCTGGAGCCGCAGGAGGGCGGCCAATGAGCAGTTCTTC. The full variable domain, in which reference TRBV30 and TRBJ2-1 provide the parts outside the CDR3, is SQTIHQWPATLVQPVGSPLSLECTVEGTSNPNLYWYRQAAGRGLQLLFYSVGIGQISSEVPQNLSASRPQDRQFILSSKKLLLSDSGFYLCAWSRRRAANEQFFGPGTRLTVL.

The chain employs TRBV5-1 and TRBJ2-3; D possibly corresponds to TRBD2 (5 bases). The CDR3 consists of 15 residues. Trimming left V 5 bases short and J 8 bases short, with 21 bases between. Germline CDR1 is SGHRS and CDR2 is YFSETQ. This chain's CDR3 is CASRFIAAEDFTQYF. DNA for the CDR3: TGCGCCAGCAGGTTTATCGCAGCGGAGGACTTTACGCAGTATTTT.

The CDR3 DNA reads TGCAGCGTTGCAACAGGGGGCGCGGGAGATACGCAGTATTTT. It is translated as CSVATGGAGDTQYF. V usage is TRBV29-1 and J usage is TRBJ2-3, with TRBD1 identical over 9 bases. Germline CDR1 is SQVTM and CDR2 is ANQGSEA. The CDR3 has 14 amino acids. V lost 4 bases, J lost 5 bases, and 7 bases stayed unmatched.